A single count supports the clone carrying this T cell receptor (beta chain). This specimen belongs to a study of blood T cell repertoires in COVID-19. Authors' data handling: Quantification of nucleated cells was approximated via reference gene primer amplification. Profiling relied on immunoSEQ multiplex PCR, and the TCRdb table lists in-frame clones only, not all of them. V, J and clone size were drawn from that table, and D and trimming were deduced from the DNA. In the table there are approximately 210,000 clones, just under 85% of which are singletons. V lost 6 bases to trimming and J lost 2 bases, with 8 bases between them. Germline-derived CDR1 and CDR2 are MNHEY and SVGAGI. This CDR3 is built from 13 residues.

The V call is TRBV6-5, the J call TRBJ1-5, with unresolved D. The clonotype was recovered from a man in his fifties or sixties with COVID-19, enrolled during active disease. The specimen sequenced was peripheral blood. The CDR3 loop is CASRMEGNQPQHF. The DNA for the CDR3 is TGTGCCAGCAGGATGGAGGGCAATCAGCCCCAGCATTTT.